The text below deals with one T cell receptor (beta chain). Its antigen is currently not known. No base-level quality is on record; no much larger clone is a single base apart. The source of the sample is a study of blood T cell repertoires in COVID-19 (TCRdb year 2020). Regarding the study in general: Collaborator samples came from the United States, Italy and Spain and covered acute and convalescent phases of COVID-19. The repertoires were released in a freely available public database intended as a resource for research on the immune response to SARS-CoV-2. Deeply sampled blood TCRbeta repertoires from subjects exposed to, actively infected with, or recovered from COVID-19 were included in the dataset. The prospective study material was composed of cDNA or gDNA derived from T cells, B-cell-depleted T cells, or PBMCs. Where available, HLA class I and class II types were taken from metadata supplied by the sample provider and were not determined by assay-based typing. Samples were obtained from the ongoing ImmuneRACE study (first 160 participants) and from some 1,300 subjects provided by 6 global collaborators. A de-identified subject ID, COVID-19 status, age in years and sex were almost always included in the sample metadata. General findings and caveats noted by the study authors: Clinical and demographic metadata were provided uncurated, with the amount varying by source and participant.

The immunoSEQ Assay, a bias-controlled multiplex PCR, was used to amplify TCRbeta CDR3 regions from genomic DNA. The paper's data handling went like this. The number of nucleated cells in each sample was estimated from the amplification of reference gene primers within the assay. To quantify the absolute abundance of each unique TCRbeta CDR3 rearrangement, sequence reads were collapsed and filtered. Productive Simpson clonality was computed per sample as the square root of Simpson's diversity index over productive rearrangements. Entries here come from immuneACCESS through TCRdb and include only in-frame sequences with V and J called. Some clones fail to appear in such tables; in the studies checked, an unresolved V gene covers under half of the shortfall, and the cause of the remainder is unknown. V and J calls and clone size come straight from that table; D and trimming were deduced from the DNA. The sample profile shows 100,000 or so clones; about four fifths of them were found once. The top ten clones comprise roughly 19% of the sample.

The collaborating institutions used their own protocols to collect whole blood in K2EDTA tubes. Collaborator samples were shipped for TCRbeta analysis as frozen whole blood, isolated PBMCs, or DNA extracted from either sample type. Including cysteine and phenylalanine, the CDR3 has 14 amino acids. The retained sequence is limited to the CDR3, 42 bases, with the frame set at the first base. For this chain, trimming is 6 bases at the V end and 2 bases at the J end, and the number of junction bases without a gene match is 3. The germline V gene (reference sequence) yields MNHNY for CDR1 and SVGAGI for CDR2.

Sequencing input: peripheral blood. The receptor was isolated from a human donor in a cohort sampled during active COVID-19. The chain uses TRBV6-6 and TRBJ2-7; TRBD2 agrees with 11 junctional bases. The nucleotides are TGTGCCAGCAGCACGACTAGCGGGACCTACGAGCAGTACTTC. This translates into CASSTTSGTYEQYF.